Shown below are 15 T cell receptor beta chains from a single sample sequenced in a study of shared clonotypes between healthy human individuals. The data were produced by immunoSEQ multiplex PCR, yet TCRdb's version contains in-frame clones alone and is incomplete. The profile shows about 510,000 clones, less than 85% of them singletons. Source material: PBMCs. These receptors all come from a woman aged 40 to 50 in good health. Some clones in this sample may be carry-over from other donors' samples.

The chain links TRBV28 to TRBJ2-5; TRBD1 matches at 7 bases. The CDR3 sequence is 17 residues long. Germline-derived CDR1 and CDR2 are MDHEN and SYDVKM. Trimming removed 5 bases from V and 5 bases from J; junction bases left unmatched: 17. CDR3 residues: CASSHLRADRVEETQYF. CDR3 DNA sequence: TGTGCCAGCAGTCACCTACGGGCAGACAGGGTGGAGGAGACCCAGTACTTC.

The gene calls are TRBV30 and TRBJ2-7; the D call may be TRBD1 or TRBD2 (9 bases each). The CDR3 has 18 residues. CDR1 is GTSNPN and CDR2 is SVGIG in the germline V gene (reference sequence). Trimming stripped 3 bases from V and 2 bases from J, with 26 bases between. The CDR3 region has the DNA TGTGCCTGGAGCCAGAACAGGGGGCGTAGCGGGAGTCCCTACGAGCAGTACTTC. Protein: CAWSQNRGRSGSPYEQYF.

This rearrangement joins TRBV9 to TRBJ2-3, with D hard to call. The CDR3 loop spans 13 amino acids. CDR1 and CDR2 from the germline V gene are SGDLS and YYNGEE. Trimming took off 2 bases at V and 6 bases at J, with 10 bases between the two ends. CDR3 in amino acids: CASSVGERDTQYF. CDR3 sequence (DNA): TGTGCCAGCAGCGTGGGTGAAAGGGATACGCAGTATTTT.

V usage is TRBV27 and J usage is TRBJ2-5; the match to TRBD2 covers 8 bases. The CDR3 contains 15 residues. CDR1 MNHEY and CDR2 SMNVEV come from the germline V gene (reference sequence). The V gene end was trimmed by 2 bases and the J gene end by 5 bases; junction bases not matched to a gene: 7. CDR3 bases: TGTGCCAGCAGTTTAGTAAGCGGGAGAGGTGAGACCCAGTACTTC. Residues: CASSLVSGRGETQYF.

V gene TRBV28 combines with J gene TRBJ2-1, with 7 positions matching TRBD1. The germline gives CDR1 MDHEN, CDR2 SYDVKM. The V and J ends lost 8 bases and 5 bases, in that order; junction bases with no gene match: 3. The CDR3 loop spans 12 amino acids. DNA of the CDR3: TGTGCCAGCTGGGACAGACACAATGAGCAGTTCTTC. This translates into CASWDRHNEQFF.

The V call is TRBV28, the J call TRBJ2-3, with D perhaps TRBD2 (5 bases). Between the trimmed V and J ends, which lost 8 bases and 2 bases, there was a span of 14 bases. Germline CDR1 reads MDHEN; CDR2 reads SYDVKM. CDR3 size: 14 residues. The DNA for the CDR3 is TGTGCCAGCGAGGGCGGAGCCAACACAGATACGCAGTATTTT. It codes for CASEGGANTDTQYF.

The chain has TRBV11-2 and TRBJ2-1, with 9 bases aligning to TRBD2. The CDR3 sequence is 15 residues long. V lost 3 bases, J lost 6 bases, and 6 bases stayed unmatched. Per the germline V gene, CDR1 is SGHAT and CDR2 is FQNNGV. CDR3 DNA: TGTGCCAGCAGCTTGATAGCGGGAGTCGGCAATGAGCAGTTCTTC. It is translated as CASSLIAGVGNEQFF.

This clone was counted a single time. The gene calls are TRBV28 and TRBJ2-5; no clear D. V was clipped by 7 bases and J by 4 bases, with 13 bases between them. CDR3 length: 13 amino acids. Per the germline V gene, CDR1 is MDHEN and CDR2 is SYDVKM. DNA of the CDR3: TGTGCCAGCAATCAAGGCAGATTAGAGACCCAGTACTTC. It codes for CASNQGRLETQYF.

A few counts support this clone. V is TRBV15 and J is TRBJ1-2; 9 positions agree with TRBD1. The trim removed 6 bases at V and 7 bases at J, leaving 3 bases unmatched. CDR1 is LNHNV, CDR2 YYDKDF, per germline (reference sequence). CDR3 length: 12 residues. The CDR3 protein is CATRKDRGGYTF. The CDR3 DNA reads as TGTGCCACCAGGAAGGACAGGGGTGGCTACACCTTC.

CDR3 in DNA: TGTGCCAGCAGTTTATACCCCCCCTGGGGGCCCTACAATGAGCAGTTCTTC. Residues: CASSLYPPWGPYNEQFF. V usage is TRBV27 and J usage is TRBJ2-1; possibly TRBD1 for D (6 bases). The CDR3 has 17 amino acids. V dropped 1 base and J dropped 2 bases, with 15 bases sitting between them. Germline CDR1 reads MNHEY; CDR2 reads SMNVEV (reference sequence).

V gene TRBV5-5 combines with J gene TRBJ1-4; the D is unclear. The CDR3 totals 14 residues. Trimming stripped 0 bases from V and 2 bases from J, with 5 bases between. Germline V CDR1 and CDR2: SGHKS, YYEKEE (reference sequence). The CDR3 reads CASSLAGTNEKLFF. CDR3 coding DNA: TGTGCCAGCAGCTTGGCGGGGACTAATGAAAAACTGTTTTTT. The full variable domain, in which reference TRBV5-5 and TRBJ1-4 provide the parts outside the CDR3, is DAGVTQSPTHLIKTRGQQVTLRCSPISGHKSVSWYQQVLGQGPQFIFQYYEKEERGRGNFPDRFSARQFPNYSSELNVNALLLGDSALYLCASSLAGTNEKLFFGSGTQLSVL.

In this sample, this clone turned up once. This sequence joins TRBV29-1 and TRBJ2-2; D is unresolved. V was cut by 0 bases and J by 4 bases, with 9 bases left in between. The CDR3 is 14 amino acids. Germline-derived CDR1 and CDR2 are SQVTM and ANQGSEA. CDR3 loop: CSVEDPGFTGELFF. In DNA, the CDR3 is TGCAGCGTTGAAGATCCAGGTTTCACCGGGGAGCTGTTTTTT.

The chain combines TRBV7-2 with TRBJ2-3; D remains unclear. CDR1 is SGHTA, CDR2 FQGNSA, per germline. The CDR3 spans 12 residues. V was trimmed by 4 bases and J by 2 bases, leaving 4 bases between them. In nucleotides, the CDR3 is TGTGCCAGCAGCTCGTTCACAGATACGCAGTATTTT. Translating it yields CASSSFTDTQYF.

The rearrangement links TRBV30 to TRBJ1-5; a possible D gene is TRBD1 (5 bases). The CDR3 runs to 13 residues. V was shortened by 2 bases and J by 6 bases, with 11 bases between the two germline ends. Germline V gene sequence: CDR1 GTSNPN, CDR2 SVGIG (reference sequence). The CDR3 region is CAWSLGDLQPQHF. CDR3 nucleotide sequence: TGTGCCTGGAGTTTGGGGGATCTTCAGCCCCAGCATTTT.

This clone is judged medium-sized. Distinct nucleotide sequences in the sample also encode this CDR3. The chain employs TRBV7-9 and TRBJ1-5; D is undetermined. The germline CDR1 and CDR2 sequences are SEHNR and FQNEAQ (reference sequence). Deletions cut 4 bases from V and 1 base from J, with 5 bases between. The CDR3 spans 13 residues. CDR3 sequence (DNA): TGTGCCAGCAGCTCAGGCAGCAATCAGCCCCAGCATTTT. It translates to CASSSGSNQPQHF.